This T cell receptor (beta chain) derives from a study of T cell repertoires in cytomegalovirus infection. Overall study context: The public TCR beta signatures pointed to both CMV infection and matching HLA type.

Comment on this clonotype: Its antigen is still unknown.

MiXCR was run by TCRdb on the reads, yielding one entry per CDR3 protein. The sample records about 740,000 distinct CDR3 sequences, around 32% being singletons. CDR1 and CDR2 from the germline V gene are SGHVS and FNYEAQ. The V end lost 2 bases, the J end lost 9 bases, and 20 bases lay between the germline ends. This CDR3 has 16 amino acids. The rearrangement uses TRBV7-6 and TRBJ2-1; a weak D match, TRBD2 (6 bases). The receptor was isolated from a human donor in good health (CMV status not recorded). Some clones in this sample may be carry-over from other donors' samples. The input for sequencing was cultured PBMCs, taken from culture after CMV antigen stimulation. This CDR3 reads CASSLHGGYLPIEQFF. The CDR3 coding sequence is TGTGCCAGCAGCTTACATGGGGGGTATCTGCCAATTGAGCAGTTCTTC.